Below, 22 T cell receptor beta chains from the same sample are listed, as sequenced in a study of cytomegalovirus exposure and HLA in healthy donors. PCR primers comprised 60 Vbeta and 13 Jbeta primers. The table came from immunoSEQ multiplex PCR; TCRdb's copy has only in-frame clones and leaves some out. The data show 90,000 or so clones, with around four fifths seen just once and 3% to 3.5% held by the top ten. The sequenced material came from PBMCs. The origin of the receptors is a man aged 25-40 years in good health and CMV-seropositive.

J is TRBJ1-1 and V is TRBV6-5; a possible D gene is TRBD1 (5 bases). This CDR3 spans 14 amino acids. Germline CDR1 is MNHEY and CDR2 is SVGAGI. The V gene lost 2 bases and the J gene lost 5 bases, with 12 bases spanning the gap. This CDR3 reads CASSYQGGGTEAFF. The CDR3 DNA reads TGTGCCAGCAGTTACCAGGGAGGAGGGACTGAAGCTTTCTTT.

The table lists this clone with a few counts. This CDR3 is CASSFRLAANTDTQYF. Written as DNA, the CDR3 is TGTGCCAGCAGTTTTCGACTAGCGGCTAACACAGATACGCAGTATTTT. The J gene is TRBJ2-3, the V gene TRBV28; TRBD2 matches at 9 bases. This CDR3 spans 16 amino acids. V shed 3 bases, J shed 2 bases, and the junction held 6 bases outside the gene matches. Germline CDR1 is MDHEN and CDR2 is SYDVKM.

The rearrangement links TRBV6-1 to TRBJ2-2, with TRBD1 identical over 10 bases. Trimming at V came to 6 bases and at J to 6 bases, leaving 4 bases not matched to a gene. This CDR3 is 14 amino acids long. The germline gives CDR1 MNHNS, CDR2 SASEGT. The CDR3 nucleotides are TGTGCCAGCAGGAGGGGACAGGGGTCCGGGGAGCTGTTTTTT. It codes for CASRRGQGSGELFF.

This chain joins TRBV5-5 and TRBJ2-3; 10 bases are shared with TRBD2. The CDR3 is made up of 16 amino acids. Germline-derived CDR1 and CDR2 are SGHKS and YYEKEE (reference sequence). V shed 4 bases, J shed 2 bases, and the junction held 7 bases outside the gene matches. The CDR3, as DNA: TGTGCCAGCAGCCTATCCGGGACTAGCGCCACAGATACGCAGTATTTT. This encodes CASSLSGTSATDTQYF. The entire variable domain, with the rest obtained from reference TRBV5-5 and TRBJ2-3, is as follows: DAGVTQSPTHLIKTRGQQVTLRCSPISGHKSVSWYQQVLGQGPQFIFQYYEKEERGRGNFPDRFSARQFPNYSSELNVNALLLGDSALYLCASSLSGTSATDTQYFGPGTRLTVL.

The V call is TRBV9, the J call TRBJ1-2; the D gene is possibly TRBD1 (5 bases). Germline V gene sequence: CDR1 SGDLS, CDR2 YYNGEE. V lost 3 bases and J 4 bases, leaving 13 bases between the germline ends. The CDR3 covers 14 residues. The DNA of the CDR3 is TGTGCCAGCAGCGCCGGGGGAGGGTCCTATGGCTACACCTTC. Residues: CASSAGGGSYGYTF.

V and J are TRBV10-3 and TRBJ2-1; 8 bases align to TRBD1. Germline V CDR1 and CDR2: ENHRY, SYGVKD. The V and J ends lost 10 bases and 7 bases, in that order; junction bases with no gene match: 9. The CDR3 consists of 13 residues. Here the CDR3 reads CATALTGENEQFF. In nucleotides, the CDR3 is TGTGCCACTGCCTTGACAGGGGAAAATGAGCAGTTCTTC.

CDR3 region: CASSLGRVGTDTQYF. The CDR3 nucleotides are TGTGCCAGCAGCTTGGGCAGGGTGGGCACAGATACGCAGTATTTT. The rearrangement uses TRBV7-2 and TRBJ2-3; perhaps TRBD1 as D (5 bases). Germline V gives CDR1 SGHTA, CDR2 FQGNSA. Trimming shortened V by 3 bases and J by 1 base, and 11 bases separated the two germline ends. The CDR3 has 15 residues. Together with reference TRBV7-2 and TRBJ2-3, the CDR3 gives the full variable domain: GAGVSQSPSNKVTEKGKDVELRCDPISGHTALYWYRQSLGQGLEFLIYFQGNSAPDKSGLPSDRFSAERTGGSVSTLTIQRTQQEDSAVYLCASSLGRVGTDTQYFGPGTRLTVL.

The gene calls are TRBV6-1 and TRBJ1-5, with 9 bases matching TRBD1. The germline V gene encodes CDR1 MNHNS and CDR2 SASEGT. The CDR3 covers 14 residues. V dropped 5 bases and J dropped 5; count of bases not matched to a gene: 4. The CDR3 DNA sequence: TGTGCCAGCAGTTTTGGGACAGGGTATCAGCCCCAGCATTTT. Protein: CASSFGTGYQPQHF.

This chain links TRBV5-4 with TRBJ1-2, with TRBD1 matching 10 bases. The germline CDR1 and CDR2 sequences are SGHNT and YYREEE (reference sequence). V was pared by 4 bases and J by 7 bases, with 13 bases of the junction left unmatched. There are 16 residues in the CDR3. The CDR3 DNA is TGTGCCAGCAGCCTGGACCGGACAGGGGGAGACGGTGGCTACACCTTC. Its translation is CASSLDRTGGDGGYTF.

The chain is built from TRBV28 and TRBJ2-7; no clear D gene. Germline CDR1 and CDR2: MDHEN and SYDVKM. The CDR3 runs 13 residues. V dropped 3 bases and J dropped 1 base, with 7 bases sitting between them. CDR3 region: CASSLGRSYEQYF. The CDR3 DNA reads TGTGCCAGCAGTTTGGGCAGGTCCTACGAGCAGTACTTC. Drawing the rest from reference TRBV28 and TRBJ2-7, the complete variable domain is DVKVTQSSRYLVKRTGEKVFLECVQDMDHENMFWYRQDPGLGLRLIYFSYDVKMKEKGDIPEGYSVSREKKERFSLILESASTNQTSMYLCASSLGRSYEQYFGPGTRLTVT.

V is TRBV5-6 and J is TRBJ2-4, with a tentative D call TRBD2 (5 bases). The CDR3 has 14 amino acids. Germline loops: CDR1 SGHDT, CDR2 YYEEEE. V lost 5 bases and J lost 1, with 10 bases in between. The CDR3 bases are TGTGCCAGCAGTTCCGGGAACGCCAAAAACATTCAGTACTTC. The encoded protein is CASSSGNAKNIQYF. The full variable domain, rest sourced from reference TRBV5-6 and TRBJ2-4, is DAGVTQSPTHLIKTRGQQVTLRCSPKSGHDTVSWYQQALGQGPQFIFQYYEEEERQRGNFPDRFSGHQFPNYSSELNVNALLLGDSALYLCASSSGNAKNIQYFGAGTRLSVL.

Only a few counts were recorded for this clone. J is TRBJ2-1 and V is TRBV5-4; no clear D. Germline CDR1 is SGHNT and CDR2 is YYREEE (reference sequence). Deletions cut 4 bases from V and 4 bases from J, with 12 bases between. CDR3 length: 14 amino acids. The CDR3, as DNA: TGTGCCAGCAGCCCTAGTGGCGTGTACAATGAGCAGTTCTTC. Its translation is CASSPSGVYNEQFF.

The rearrangement joins TRBV9 to TRBJ1-1, with D perhaps matching TRBD1 (5 bases). V was shortened by 4 bases and J by 1 base, with 11 bases between the two germline ends. Germline loops: CDR1 SGDLS, CDR2 YYNGEE. This CDR3 comprises 14 residues. The CDR3 DNA follows: TGTGCCAGCAGCCCTAGACAGCGGAACACTGAAGCTTTCTTT. Encoded protein: CASSPRQRNTEAFF.

The chain uses TRBV7-9 and TRBJ2-7, with a tentative D call TRBD2 (6 bases). V lost 6 bases, J lost 2 bases, and 8 bases lay in between. Per germline, CDR1 SEHNR and CDR2 FQNEAQ (reference sequence). The CDR3 runs 12 residues. CDR3 loop: CASREGTYEQYF. The CDR3 coding sequence is TGTGCCAGCAGGGAGGGTACCTACGAGCAGTACTTC.

V gene TRBV19 combines with J gene TRBJ1-2, with D tentatively TRBD1 (5 bases). The ends were cut back, 5 bases at V and 7 bases at J, with 17 bases in the middle. This CDR3 is built from 14 residues. The V gene's germline CDR1 is LNHDA and CDR2 SQIVND (reference sequence). DNA of the CDR3: TGTGCCAGTAGTTTCAGGGAGGGACTTGGTGGCTACACCTTC. Protein product: CASSFREGLGGYTF.

The chain recombines TRBV29-1 with TRBJ2-1; 7 nucleotides agree with TRBD2. Trimming at V came to 4 bases and at J to 3 bases, leaving 9 bases not matched to a gene. CDR3 length: 15 amino acids. Germline CDR1 SQVTM, CDR2 ANQGSEA. In DNA form, the CDR3 reads TGCAGCGTTGTGCTAGCGGAAGAGCACTACAATGAGCAGTTCTTC. This sequence encodes CSVVLAEEHYNEQFF.

This clone appeared a single time. The chain joins TRBV30 to TRBJ2-1; TRBD1 is a possible D gene (6 bases). The V end lost 4 bases, the J end lost 5 bases, and 12 bases lay between the germline ends. The CDR3 consists of 13 residues. Germline CDR1 and CDR2: GTSNPN and SVGIG (reference sequence). The CDR3 protein is CAWKPQGNNEQFF. CDR3 sequence (DNA): TGTGCCTGGAAACCACAGGGTAACAATGAGCAGTTCTTC.

This chain joins TRBV5-4 and TRBJ1-2, with 7 nucleotides matching TRBD1. The V gene end was trimmed by 3 bases and the J gene end by 4 bases; junction bases not matched to a gene: 12. The CDR3 covers 16 residues. Germline-derived CDR1 and CDR2 are SGHNT and YYREEE (reference sequence). The CDR3 coding sequence is TGTGCCAGCAGCTCTAACCGGGACAGAAGCCTCTATGGCTACACCTTC. Protein product: CASSSNRDRSLYGYTF.

The chain combines TRBV14 with TRBJ2-3, with 7 bases fitting TRBD2. V gave up 4 bases and J gave up 4 bases; unmatched junction bases: 8. This CDR3 has 15 amino acids. Germline assignment: CDR1 SGHDN and CDR2 FVKESK. The CDR3 loop is CASSLWAGVADTQYF. As DNA, the CDR3 is TGTGCCAGCAGCCTTTGGGCGGGAGTTGCAGATACGCAGTATTTT.

V usage is TRBV5-4 and J usage is TRBJ2-1; 13 positions match TRBD2. Trimming took 4 bases from V and 4 from J; bases not matched to a gene: 8. Germline lookup yields CDR1 SGHNT and CDR2 YYREEE (reference sequence). This CDR3 has 17 amino acids. The DNA for the CDR3 is TGTGCCAGCAGCCTCCCCGGGACTAGCGGGGTTTACAATGAGCAGTTCTTC. This gives the protein CASSLPGTSGVYNEQFF.

This sequence joins TRBV2 and TRBJ2-4, with 10 bases fitting TRBD2. The germline V gene has CDR1 SNHLY and CDR2 FYNNEI. This CDR3 is 20 amino acids long. J was trimmed by 0 bases and V by 6 bases; bases with no gene match: 17. DNA of the CDR3: TGTGCCAGCAGGCCCCGGGGGCCAGCGGGAGGGATTCTAGCCAAAAACATTCAGTACTTC. It translates to CASRPRGPAGGILAKNIQYF.

The V call is TRBV11-3, the J call TRBJ2-1; TRBD2 matches 11 bases. This CDR3 is built from 15 residues. The V and J ends lost 3 bases and 5 bases, in that order; junction bases with no gene match: 3. The V gene's germline CDR1 is SGHNT and CDR2 YENEEA. The CDR3 nucleotides read TGTGCCAGCAGCTTGGGGACTAGCGGCAACAATGAGCAGTTCTTC. Encoded protein: CASSLGTSGNNEQFF.